This T cell receptor (beta chain) was captured in a study of CD8 T cells in Susac syndrome. Whole-study findings and limits: The number of individuals included in the study's TCR sequencing and HLA analysis was acknowledged as relatively small.

The T cells that were sequenced for TCR beta were CD8+ and CD4+ cells from blood. Multiple sclerosis controls were treatment-naive patients with stable or active relapsing-remitting disease. On this clonotype itself: Its matching antigen is unknown.

Random hexamers served to reverse transcribe about 0.45 to 1 ug RNA. An immunoSEQ multiplex PCR generated amplified TCR beta CDR3 products spanning 54 Vbeta and 13 Jbeta. TCRdb re-called the immunoSEQ multiplex PCR reads with MiXCR, one entry per CDR3 protein. Seen here are about 250,000 distinct CDR3 sequences, around 93% observed once, and the top ten hold around 0.067%. Germline values: CDR1 DFQATT, CDR2 SNEGSKA (reference sequence). Trimming left V 6 bases short and J 1 base short, with 12 bases between. There are 13 residues in the CDR3. This sequence joins TRBV20-1 and TRBJ1-1; D possibly corresponds to TRBD1 (5 bases). This clonotype was sampled from a human donor with multiple sclerosis. Sequencing was done on a sample of CD4+ T cells from PBMCs. CDR3 protein: CSAKYTGNTEAFF. In DNA, the CDR3 is TGCAGTGCCAAATATACAGGGAACACTGAAGCTTTCTTT.